A single sample gave rise to the 19 T cell receptor beta chains below, sequenced in a study of cytomegalovirus exposure and HLA in healthy donors. PCR involved 60 Vbeta and 13 Jbeta primers. Method: immunoSEQ multiplex PCR; TCRdb's copy keeps in-frame clones and lacks some. Of around 110,000 clones in the sample, 80% to 85% were seen once. The sequenced sample consisted of PBMCs. All receptors derive from a man younger than 40 in good health and CMV-seropositive.

CDR3 DNA: TGCGCCAGCAGCCAAGACAGAGAAGCTTTCTTT. This gives the protein CASSQDREAFF. V is TRBV4-1 and J is TRBJ1-1; no reliable D call. The length of the CDR3 is 11 residues. Germline CDR1 reads MGHRA; CDR2 reads YSYEKL. V shed 0 bases and J shed 8 bases, with 4 bases lying between them.

The chain employs TRBV6-1 and TRBJ2-2; D possibly corresponds to TRBD2 (6 bases). CDR3 length: 16 amino acids. The V end lost 1 base, the J end lost 3 bases, and 12 bases lay between the germline ends. CDR1 is MNHNS, CDR2 SASEGT, per germline. CDR3 bases: TGTGCCAGCAGTGAAGAGGCGGGGTTGGACACCGGGGAGCTGTTTTTT. It translates to CASSEEAGLDTGELFF.

The V call is TRBV6-1, the J call TRBJ2-3; D gene ambiguous. Germline V gene lookup returns CDR1 MNHNS and CDR2 SASEGT. The CDR3 totals 12 residues. V lost 3 bases, J lost 3 bases, and 4 bases lay in between. CDR3 amino acids: CASSDYTDTQYF. The CDR3 DNA follows: TGTGCCAGCAGTGATTATACAGATACGCAGTATTTT.

This clone was counted a few times. The gene calls are TRBV7-2 and TRBJ1-1, with D possibly TRBD1 on 5 matching bases. This CDR3 has 15 residues. The ends were cut back, 3 bases at V and 0 bases at J, with 11 bases in the middle. In germline, CDR1 is SGHTA, CDR2 FQGNSA. CDR3 nucleotides: TGTGCCAGCAGCTTTCCGGGACTGCTGAACACTGAAGCTTTCTTT. Its translation: CASSFPGLLNTEAFF.

In this sample, this clone turned up a few times. This chain links TRBV10-1 with TRBJ2-1; TRBD2 aligns across 9 bases. The junction had 3 bases not matched to a gene; V was cut back by 1 base and J by 5 bases. This CDR3 region has 15 residues. Germline loops: CDR1 WNHNN, CDR2 SYGVQD (reference sequence). CDR3: CASSELAGVDNEQFF. As DNA, the CDR3 is TGCGCCAGCAGTGAGTTAGCGGGAGTAGACAATGAGCAGTTCTTC.

The chain couples TRBV6-1 to TRBJ2-5, with TRBD1 as a possible D gene (6 bases). V was cut by 4 bases and J by 7 bases, with 19 bases left in between. The germline CDR1 and CDR2 sequences are MNHNS and SASEGT. The CDR3 sequence is 15 residues long. DNA for the CDR3: TGTGCCAGCAGTGCCCGACCTACAGGGTCAGGGACCCAGTACTTC. Its protein product is CASSARPTGSGTQYF.

V and J are TRBV5-1 and TRBJ2-5; 8 nucleotides match TRBD1. Germline V gives CDR1 SGHRS, CDR2 YFSETQ. J gave up 1 base and V 4 bases, and 0 bases lay outside the gene matches. There are 13 residues in the CDR3. The CDR3 coding sequence is TGCGCCAGCAGCGGGACAGGCCAAGAGACCCAGTACTTC. It specifies CASSGTGQETQYF.

This clone was counted a single time. The chain combines TRBV5-1 with TRBJ1-1, with a tentative D call TRBD1 (6 bases). Germline V gives CDR1 SGHRS, CDR2 YFSETQ. CDR3 length: 14 amino acids. V lost 5 bases to trimming and J lost 1 base, with 12 bases between them. The chain's CDR3 is CASSRSGQNTEAFF. The CDR3 DNA follows: TGCGCCAGCAGTCGTTCGGGACAGAACACTGAAGCTTTCTTT.

This clone was observed a handful of times. The chain uses TRBV7-9 and TRBJ2-1; maybe TRBD2 (6 bases). V shed 5 bases and J shed 3 bases, with 11 bases lying between them. CDR3 length: 14 amino acids. CDR1 SEHNR and CDR2 FQNEAQ come from the germline V gene (reference sequence). CDR3 region: CASSRSGRYNEQFF. The CDR3 nucleotides are TGTGCCAGCAGCCGTAGCGGACGCTACAATGAGCAGTTCTTC. The variable domain in full, completed from reference TRBV7-9 and TRBJ2-1, reads DTGVSQNPRHKITKRGQNVTFRCDPISEHNRLYWYRQTLGQGPEFLTYFQNEAQLEKSRLLSDRFSAERPKGSFSTLEIQRTEQGDSAMYLCASSRSGRYNEQFFGPGTRLTVL.

The chain recombines TRBV28 with TRBJ2-1; weak D call: TRBD1 (6 bases). The V and J ends lost 7 bases and 4 bases respectively, with 17 bases between them. The CDR3 is made up of 15 amino acids. From germline, CDR1 is MDHEN and CDR2 SYDVKM. The CDR3 loop reads CASTTPGTPYNEQFF. CDR3 nucleotide sequence: TGTGCCAGCACAACCCCCGGGACACCTTACAATGAGCAGTTCTTC.

The J gene is TRBJ1-2, the V gene TRBV29-1; a possible D gene is TRBD1 (6 bases). The length of the CDR3 is 12 residues. Germline V lookup: CDR1 SQVTM, CDR2 ANQGSEA. Trimming stripped 4 bases from V and 7 bases from J, with 13 bases between. DNA of the CDR3: TGCAGCGTTGGGGGGCAGGGGTTTGGCTACACCTTC. It yields the protein CSVGGQGFGYTF.

V usage is TRBV4-1 and J usage is TRBJ1-3; TRBD1 aligns across 8 bases. CDR3 size: 15 residues. The germline V gene encodes CDR1 MGHRA and CDR2 YSYEKL. V lost 3 bases and J lost 7; bases outside the gene matches: 8. DNA of the CDR3: TGCGCCAGCAGCCACCCCGACAGGGGACGGAACACCATATATTTT. It is translated as CASSHPDRGRNTIYF.

A few counts support this clone. The genes are TRBV7-2 and TRBJ2-1; 8 bases agree with TRBD2. Germline trimming cut 8 bases from V and 9 bases from J; bases unmatched to any gene: 12. The germline V gene encodes CDR1 SGHTA and CDR2 FQGNSA. The CDR3 totals 14 residues. The chain's CDR3 is CASGSPGGAGEQFF. DNA for the CDR3: TGTGCCAGCGGATCCCCCGGGGGGGCGGGTGAGCAGTTCTTC. Complete variable domain (other parts from reference TRBV7-2 and TRBJ2-1): GAGVSQSPSNKVTEKGKDVELRCDPISGHTALYWYRQSLGQGLEFLIYFQGNSAPDKSGLPSDRFSAERTGGSVSTLTIQRTQQEDSAVYLCASGSPGGAGEQFFGPGTRLTVL.

This clone has a handful of counts. The chain couples TRBV28 to TRBJ1-4; 7 nucleotides match TRBD1. This CDR3 comprises 14 residues. With V trimmed by 6 bases and J by 3 bases, 4 bases remained unmatched. Germline lookup yields CDR1 MDHEN and CDR2 SYDVKM. Here the CDR3 reads CASRRGTANEKLFF. The CDR3, as DNA: TGTGCCAGCAGACGCGGGACAGCTAATGAAAAACTGTTTTTT.

V gene TRBV5-6 combines with J gene TRBJ1-2; TRBD1 agrees at 9 bases. CDR3 length equals 13 residues. Per the germline V gene, CDR1 is SGHDT and CDR2 is YYEEEE. V shed 3 bases, J shed 7 bases, and the junction held 4 bases outside the gene matches. In nucleotides, the CDR3 is TGTGCCAGCAGCTCACAGGGGGCGGGTGGCTACACCTTC. The encoded protein is CASSSQGAGGYTF.

This chain links TRBV20-1 with TRBJ2-1; the D gene is possibly TRBD2 (5 bases). CDR1 DFQATT and CDR2 SNEGSKA come from the germline V gene (reference sequence). This CDR3 spans 11 amino acids. V was trimmed by 6 bases and J by 13 bases, leaving 16 bases between them. CDR3 in DNA: TGCAGTGCCGGAAGGACTGACCCCCAGTTCTTC. Amino acids: CSAGRTDPQFF.

This rearrangement joins TRBV5-1 to TRBJ1-1; D remains ambiguous. The ends were cut back, 0 bases at V and 0 bases at J, with 9 bases in the middle. From germline, CDR1 is SGHRS and CDR2 YFSETQ. This CDR3 is 15 amino acids long. The CDR3 DNA reads as TGCGCCAGCAGCTTGGGGAGTGCTGTGAACACTGAAGCTTTCTTT. Its translation: CASSLGSAVNTEAFF.

CDR3 amino acids: CASSLRGSEAQYF. CDR3 in DNA: TGTGCCAGCAGTTTAAGGGGGAGTGAGGCCCAGTACTTC. The chain recombines TRBV28 with TRBJ2-5, with a weak D call TRBD1 (6 bases). With 2 bases removed from V and 9 bases from J, the gap between germline ends came to 13 bases. The CDR3 totals 13 residues. Germline V gene data show CDR1 as MDHEN and CDR2 as SYDVKM.

The chain combines TRBV30 with TRBJ2-5, with 7 positions matching TRBD2. Trimming took 5 bases from V and 8 from J; bases not matched to a gene: 11. This CDR3 contains 13 residues. Germline V lookup: CDR1 GTSNPN, CDR2 SVGIG (reference sequence). The CDR3 protein is CAWSRAGPDTQYF. DNA of the CDR3: TGTGCCTGGTCCCGAGCGGGGCCTGATACCCAGTACTTC.